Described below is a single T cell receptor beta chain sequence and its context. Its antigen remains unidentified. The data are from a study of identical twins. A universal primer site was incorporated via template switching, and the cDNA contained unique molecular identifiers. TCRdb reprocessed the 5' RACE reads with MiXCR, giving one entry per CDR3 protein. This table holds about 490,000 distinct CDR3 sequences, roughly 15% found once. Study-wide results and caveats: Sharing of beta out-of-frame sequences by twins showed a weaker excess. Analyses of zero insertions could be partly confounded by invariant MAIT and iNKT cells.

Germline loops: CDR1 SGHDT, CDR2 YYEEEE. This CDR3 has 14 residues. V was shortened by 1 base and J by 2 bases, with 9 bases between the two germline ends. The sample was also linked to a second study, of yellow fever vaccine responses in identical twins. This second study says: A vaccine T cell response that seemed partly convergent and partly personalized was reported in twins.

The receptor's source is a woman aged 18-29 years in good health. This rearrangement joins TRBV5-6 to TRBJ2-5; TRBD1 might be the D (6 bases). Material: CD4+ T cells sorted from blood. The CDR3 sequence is CASSLIGQQETQYF. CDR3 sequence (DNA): TGTGCCAGCAGCTTGATAGGACAGCAAGAGACCCAGTACTTC. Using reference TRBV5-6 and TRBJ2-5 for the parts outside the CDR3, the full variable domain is DAGVTQSPTHLIKTRGQQVTLRCSPKSGHDTVSWYQQALGQGPQFIFQYYEEEERQRGNFPDRFSGHQFPNYSSELNVNALLLGDSALYLCASSLIGQQETQYFGPGTRLLVL.